Sequencing of this TCR beta chain was carried out in a study of lymphopenia after photon versus proton radiotherapy. Study outcomes and limitations: In patients who died, overall survival fell as post-nadir TCR diversity dropped more. Oligoclonal CD8+ Temra expansion after nadir drove photon patients' diversity drop. Better survival with proton therapy was suggested as possible, not demonstrated. Relative stability marked proton patients; photon patients lost diversity and naive cells.

The V and J ends lost 1 base and 1 base respectively, with 9 bases between them. CDR1 and CDR2 (germline): SGHTA, FQGNSA. The CDR3 length is 15 residues. Remarks on this clone: The antigen remains undetermined.

Generated by immunoSEQ multiplex PCR, the TCRdb table keeps only in-frame clones and is missing some. The sample contains around 55,000 clones, about four fifths of which appear only once. The material sequenced was peripheral blood, taken from a patient treated with proton-based radiotherapy. This chain links TRBV7-2 with TRBJ2-3, with D maybe TRBD2 (6 bases). The source is a man aged 55 to 70 with pancreatic cancer. The CDR3 region is CASSLGASGTDTQYF. For the CDR3, the DNA is TGTGCCAGCAGCTTAGGCGCTAGCGGCACAGATACGCAGTATTTT.